This T cell receptor (beta chain) is from a study of PD-1 blockade in mismatch repair-deficient tumors. Study background: All were previously treated, progressing patients with about 11 mismatch repair-deficient cancer types.

All patients were mismatch repair deficient, assessed by either PCR or immunohistochemistry. TCR sequencing covered a few patients who responded to pembrolizumab. Profiling relied on immunoSEQ multiplex PCR, and the TCRdb table lists in-frame clones only, not all of them. Altogether about 49,000 clones are present, around 77% being singletons, with the ten largest covering roughly 3%. Germline V gives CDR1 KGHSH, CDR2 LQKENI. This CDR3 has 16 residues. V lost 1 base, J lost 6 bases, and 18 bases lay in between. The rearrangement links TRBV18 to TRBJ1-2, with D possibly TRBD1 on 5 matching bases. The TCR was taken from an adult with mismatch repair-deficient cancer. Sequencing used PBMCs, obtained before pembrolizumab treatment. CDR3 nucleotide sequence: TGTGCCAGCTCACCACTGCGGGACGGAGGTTCCAATGGCTACACCTTC. Protein product: CASSPLRDGGSNGYTF.